This T cell receptor (beta chain) was sequenced in a study of human T cells and chemical hapten exposure. Across the study: Upper inner arm skin measuring approximately 2 cm by approximately 2 cm received 2% DPC for sensitization.

MiXCR, applied by TCRdb to the RACE reads, yields one record per CDR3 protein. This table holds 80,000 to 100,000 distinct CDR3 sequences, roughly 27% found once. Notes on this clonotype: Its antigen remains unknown.

Germline V gene lookup returns CDR1 SGHKS and CDR2 YYEKEE (reference sequence). V was trimmed by 4 bases and J by 6 bases, leaving 12 bases between them. CDR3 length equals 13 residues. The time point: patch test 3, about 24 weeks after DPC sensitization. The treatment denotes: therapeutic diphenylcyclopropenone sensitization with weekly scalp DPC. General study results and limits: Expanded TCRs were compared with controls, and the expanded TCRs formed significantly more large CDR3 similarity clusters.

This TCR was recovered from a man between 40 and 49 years old with alopecia areata. Some clones in this sample may be carry-over from other donors' samples. Sequences were derived from whole blood, sampled in connection with sensitization to the hapten diphenylcyclopropenone (DPC). This chain links TRBV5-5 with TRBJ2-3; no firm D call. In DNA form, the CDR3 reads TGTGCCAGCAGCCAACCTTATGCGGATACGCAGTATTTT. Translated, it gives CASSQPYADTQYF.